This entry is about one T cell receptor beta chain. What it binds is unknown. Time point defined: newly diagnosed GD, antithyroid drugs for less than 3 months. RNA extracted from PBMCs served as the sequencing template. Guidelines of the American Thyroid Association were used to diagnose Graves' disease. The authors built TCR beta libraries using iRepertoire HTBI primers and Arm-PCR of CDR3 regions. MiXCR, applied by TCRdb to the multiplex PCR reads, yields one record per CDR3 protein. The sample yields under 700,000 distinct CDR3 sequences, about 16% seen once. Germline-derived CDR1 and CDR2 are MDHEN and SYDVKM. V was pared by 3 bases and J by 0 bases, with 9 bases between. The CDR3 loop spans 15 amino acids. The sample comes from a study of regulatory T cells in long-lasting Graves disease. For the study at large: Antithyroid drug exposure in newly diagnosed Graves' patients had lasted under 3 months.

Study conclusions and caveats: Relative to new patients (approximately 1,000), persistent patients exhibited greater sharing of public clonotypes (around 3,000).

The sample also formed part of further work on T cells in Graves' hyperthyroidism and ophthalmopathy. That source adds: Patients aged 18 to 65 had newly diagnosed hyperthyroidism lasting under 2 months.

This clonotype originated in a middle-aged woman with Graves disease. The rearrangement links TRBV28 to TRBJ2-1; D not resolved. Source: peripheral blood mononuclear cells (PBMCs), taken at new diagnosis, from a patient treated with antithyroid drugs. CDR3 sequence reads: CASSFEDSSYNEQFF. The CDR3 coding sequence is TGTGCCAGCAGTTTCGAAGATAGCTCCTACAATGAGCAGTTCTTC.